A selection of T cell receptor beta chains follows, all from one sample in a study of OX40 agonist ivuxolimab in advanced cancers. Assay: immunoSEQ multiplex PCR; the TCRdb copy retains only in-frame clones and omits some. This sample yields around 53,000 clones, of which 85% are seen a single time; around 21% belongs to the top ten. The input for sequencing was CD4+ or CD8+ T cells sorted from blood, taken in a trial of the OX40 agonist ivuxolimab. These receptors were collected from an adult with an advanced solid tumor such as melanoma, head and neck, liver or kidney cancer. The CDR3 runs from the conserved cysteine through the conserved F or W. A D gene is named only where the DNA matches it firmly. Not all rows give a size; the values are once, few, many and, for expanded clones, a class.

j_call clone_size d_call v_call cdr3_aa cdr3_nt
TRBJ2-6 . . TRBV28 CASSPWDSSGANVLTF TGTGCCAGCAGCCCTTGGGACTCCTCTGGGGCCAACGTCCTGACTTTC
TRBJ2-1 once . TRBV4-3 CASSQGPLAPDAYNEQFF TGCGCCAGCAGCCAAGGCCCACTAGCCCCTGACGCCTACAATGAGCAGTTCTTC
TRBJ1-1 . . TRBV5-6 CASSFHRVDEAFF TGTGCCAGCAGCTTCCACAGGGTGGATGAAGCTTTCTTT
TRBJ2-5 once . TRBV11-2 CASSLRTETQYF TGTGCCAGCAGCTTAAGGACAGAGACCCAGTACTTC
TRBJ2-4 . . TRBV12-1 CASILLGDRDNIQYF TGTGCCAGCATCCTCCTAGGGGACAGGGATAACATTCAGTACTTC
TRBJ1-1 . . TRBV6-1 CASNFRGMNTEAFF TGTGCCAGCAATTTTAGAGGGATGAACACTGAAGCTTTCTTT
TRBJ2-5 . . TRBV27 CASSPYVWGQETQYF TGTGCCAGCAGTCCCTACGTGTGGGGTCAAGAGACCCAGTACTTC
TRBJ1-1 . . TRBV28 CASSFDAEEAFF TGTGCCAGCAGTTTCGACGCGGAGGAAGCTTTCTTT
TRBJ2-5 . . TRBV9 CASSPEGRLYQETQYF TGTGCCAGCAGTCCAGAGGGCAGGTTATACCAAGAGACCCAGTACTTC
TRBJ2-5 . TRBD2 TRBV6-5 CASSYEAGGAQETQYF TGTGCCAGCAGTTACGAGGCCGGGGGGGCTCAAGAGACCCAGTACTTC
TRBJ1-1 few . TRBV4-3 CASSEDGSDTEAFF TGCGCCAGCAGCGAAGACGGATCGGACACTGAAGCTTTCTTT
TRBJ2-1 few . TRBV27 CASSLSNEQFF TGTGCCAGCAGTTTATCGAATGAGCAGTTCTTC
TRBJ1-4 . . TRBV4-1 CASSPFEVGTTDEKLFF TGCGCCAGCAGCCCGTTCGAAGTAGGGACGACGGATGAAAAACTGTTTTTT
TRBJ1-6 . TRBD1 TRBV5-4 CASSLVPGQGNSPLHF TGTGCCAGCAGCTTGGTCCCGGGACAGGGAAATTCACCCCTCCACTTT
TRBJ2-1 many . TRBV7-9 CASSLTQPSYNEQFF TGTGCCAGCAGCTTAACACAGCCCTCCTACAATGAGCAGTTCTTC
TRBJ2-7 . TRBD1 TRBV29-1 CSVEGDRKDEQYF TGCAGCGTTGAAGGGGACAGAAAGGACGAGCAGTACTTC
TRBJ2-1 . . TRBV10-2 CASSEIASEQFF TGCGCCAGCAGTGAGATTGCGAGTGAGCAGTTCTTC
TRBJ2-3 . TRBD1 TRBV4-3 CASSQGQGAGDTQYF TGCGCCAGCAGCCAAGGACAGGGGGCCGGAGATACGCAGTATTTT
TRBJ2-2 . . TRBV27 CASSLSYHTGELFF TGTGCCAGCAGTTTATCGTATCACACCGGGGAGCTGTTTTTT
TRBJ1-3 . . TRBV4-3 CASSQDGPSSGNTIYF TGCGCCAGCAGCCAAGATGGGCCAAGCTCTGGAAACACCATATATTTT
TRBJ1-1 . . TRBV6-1 CASWRGVGTEAFF TGTGCCAGCTGGAGGGGCGTAGGGACTGAAGCTTTCTTT
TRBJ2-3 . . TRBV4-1 CASSGQPGGTDTQYF TGCGCCAGCAGCGGGCAGCCCGGGGGCACAGATACGCAGTATTTT
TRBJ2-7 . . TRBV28 CASSLSTGTYEQYF TGTGCCAGCAGTTTATCCACAGGGACCTACGAGCAGTACTTC
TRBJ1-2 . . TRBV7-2 CASSPYGGDYYGYTF TGTGCCAGCAGCCCCTATGGGGGGGACTACTATGGCTACACCTTC
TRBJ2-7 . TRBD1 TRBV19 CASSAAKDRAYEQYF TGTGCCAGTAGTGCAGCTAAGGACAGGGCCTACGAGCAGTACTTC
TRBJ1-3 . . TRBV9 CASSERAGEISGNTIYF TGTGCCAGCAGCGAGAGAGCAGGGGAGATCTCTGGAAACACCATATATTTT
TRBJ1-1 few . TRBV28 CASSFDETEAFF TGTGCCAGCAGTTTCGACGAAACTGAAGCTTTCTTT
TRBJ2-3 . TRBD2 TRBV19 CASSIGAGGTDTQYF TGTGCCAGTAGTATAGGCGCGGGAGGGACAGATACGCAGTATTTT
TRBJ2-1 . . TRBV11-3 CASSDTGEGDEQFF TGTGCCAGCAGCGATACAGGGGAGGGGGATGAGCAGTTCTTC
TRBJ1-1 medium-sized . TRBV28 CASSSLGSPEAFF TGTGCCAGCAGTTCCCTGGGGAGCCCTGAAGCTTTCTTT
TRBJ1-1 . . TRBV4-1 CASTYNLPENTEAFF TGCGCCAGCACATATAACCTCCCCGAAAACACTGAAGCTTTCTTT
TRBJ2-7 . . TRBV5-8 CASSPIPGPRFYEQYF TGTGCCAGCAGCCCCATCCCGGGACCCAGATTCTACGAGCAGTACTTC
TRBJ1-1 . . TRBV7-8 CASSYTSPKQGTEAFF TGTGCCAGCAGCTATACAAGTCCGAAACAGGGCACTGAAGCTTTCTTT
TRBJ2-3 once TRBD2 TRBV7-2 CASSLAGGGLDTQYF TGTGCCAGCAGTCTCGCCGGGGGGGGCTTAGATACGCAGTATTTT
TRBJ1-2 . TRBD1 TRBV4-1 CASSQGAEGAGYGYTF TGCGCCAGCAGCCAAGGGGCGGAGGGGGCTGGCTATGGCTACACCTTC
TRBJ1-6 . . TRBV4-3 CASSQDTGDNSPLHF TGCGCCAGCAGCCAAGATACTGGGGATAATTCACCCCTCCACTTT
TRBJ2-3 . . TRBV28 CASSLDSRDPVPHADTQYF TGTGCCAGCAGTTTAGATAGTAGGGACCCAGTCCCCCATGCAGATACGCAGTATTTT
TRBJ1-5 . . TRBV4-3 CASSQRGGGQPQHF TGCGCCAGCAGCCAACGGGGCGGGGGTCAGCCCCAGCATTTT
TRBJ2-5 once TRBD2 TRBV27 CARGGTEGTQYF TGTGCCCGGGGGGGGACGGAGGGGACCCAGTACTTC
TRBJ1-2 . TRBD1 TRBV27 CASSLQGGLYGYTF TGTGCCAGCAGTTTACAGGGGGGACTCTATGGCTACACCTTC
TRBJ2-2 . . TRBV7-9 CASSEMAGRNTGELFF TGTGCCAGCAGCGAAATGGCGGGGCGAAACACCGGGGAGCTGTTTTTT
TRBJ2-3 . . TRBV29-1 CSVPRGAVTDTQYF TGCAGCGTCCCTCGGGGGGCCGTCACAGATACGCAGTATTTT
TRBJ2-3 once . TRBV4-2 CASSTRHDYTDTQYF TGTGCCAGCAGCACCCGACATGATTACACAGATACGCAGTATTTT
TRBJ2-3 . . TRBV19 CASSIGTDLSTDTQYF TGTGCCAGTAGTATAGGGACGGACCTTTCCACAGATACGCAGTATTTT
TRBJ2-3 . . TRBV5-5 CASSLARGGGDTQYF TGTGCCAGCAGCTTGGCCAGGGGGGGCGGAGATACGCAGTATTTT
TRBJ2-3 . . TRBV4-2 CASSLEVVDTQYF TGTGCCAGCAGCCTCGAGGTTGTGGATACGCAGTATTTT
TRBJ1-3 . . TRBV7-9 CASSGNTIYF TGTGCCAGCAGTGGGAACACCATATATTTT
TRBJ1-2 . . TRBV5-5 CASSFALSGAWSYTF TGTGCCAGCAGCTTTGCCCTCTCCGGGGCGTGGAGCTACACCTTC
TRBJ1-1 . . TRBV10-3 CAISEPSVGMAFF TGTGCCATCAGTGAGCCGAGCGTTGGGATGGCTTTCTTT
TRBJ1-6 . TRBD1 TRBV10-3 CAISDPGQGVDSPLHF TGTGCCATCAGTGACCCCGGACAGGGTGTCGATTCACCCCTCCACTTT